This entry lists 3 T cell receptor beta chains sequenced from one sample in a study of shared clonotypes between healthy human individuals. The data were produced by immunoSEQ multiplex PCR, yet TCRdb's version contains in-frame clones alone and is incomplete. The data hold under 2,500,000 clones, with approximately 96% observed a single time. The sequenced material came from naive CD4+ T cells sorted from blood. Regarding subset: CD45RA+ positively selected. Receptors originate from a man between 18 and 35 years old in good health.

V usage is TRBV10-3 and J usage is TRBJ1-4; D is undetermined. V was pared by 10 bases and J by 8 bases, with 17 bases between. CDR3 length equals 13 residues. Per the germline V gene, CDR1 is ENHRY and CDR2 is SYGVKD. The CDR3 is CATRWGSEEKLFF. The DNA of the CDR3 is TGTGCCACCCGCTGGGGAAGTGAGGAAAAACTGTTTTTT.

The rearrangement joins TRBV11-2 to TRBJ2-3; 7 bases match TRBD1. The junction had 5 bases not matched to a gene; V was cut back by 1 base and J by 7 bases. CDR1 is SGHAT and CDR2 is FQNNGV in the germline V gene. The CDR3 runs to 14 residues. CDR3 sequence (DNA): TGTGCCAGCAGCTTAGGGACAGGTTCTCATACGCAGTATTTT. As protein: CASSLGTGSHTQYF.

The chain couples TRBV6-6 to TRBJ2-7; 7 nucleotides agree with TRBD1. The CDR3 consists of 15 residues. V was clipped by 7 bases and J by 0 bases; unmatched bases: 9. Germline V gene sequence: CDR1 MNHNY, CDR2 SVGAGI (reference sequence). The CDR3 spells CASKKPGTASYEQYF. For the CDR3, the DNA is TGTGCCAGCAAGAAGCCCGGGACAGCCTCCTACGAGCAGTACTTC.